The entry that follows covers one T cell receptor beta chain sequence. Its antigen remains undetermined. Qualities for individual bases were not recorded, and no much larger clone is one base off. This sample was taken from a study of cytomegalovirus exposure and HLA in healthy donors (TCRdb year 2017). Study-level background: An earlier analysis of approximately 550 of the donors reported 250 to 300 Gb of sequence data and some 100 million unique TCR beta sequences from approximately 180 million T cells. A later genetic analysis used genome-wide SNP genotypes for about 60% of the roughly 700 donors, treating that subset as a discovery cohort. The study combined high-throughput TCR immunosequencing, statistical association of individual TCRs with disease status, and machine learning to predict cytomegalovirus infection status. Using immunosequencing, the study profiled T cell repertoires from 500 to 800 subjects and related those repertoires to cytomegalovirus serostatus. Four or five DR-DQ haplotypes were handled as single units for association and clustering, since linkage in the cohort was strong. Class I and class II HLA loci were covered by the typing at four-digit resolution. Every discovery cohort repertoire had been produced on one sequencing platform. Among 398 genotyped donors of the cohort, an average of about 240,000 unique TCR beta nucleotide sequences were sequenced per donor, around a sixth of them non-productive. To decide whether each TCR beta V gene segment behaved as functional or pseudogenic, an earlier analysis of several hundred of the donors relied on high-throughput TCR beta sequencing. A separate validation cohort of about 110 different subjects was used in addition to the approximately 610-subject first cohort. An early release that covered around 590 HLA-typed donors contained around 330 gigabases of sequencing data and 85 million to 100 million unique TCR sequences. Typing coverage varied by locus: about 620-630 donors for A, B, C, DRB1 and DQB1; around 560 for DQA1; 600 to 610 for DPA1; some 470 for DPB1. In a later analysis, previously published TCR beta repertoires from 666 donors were re-analyzed and high-resolution HLA genotyping was added so that TCR occurrence patterns could be studied. Rather than drawing on any new phenotypic data, the later analysis identified candidate immune exposures from TCR beta sequences and the way those sequences occurred across donors. The genetic ancestry cluster associated with self-reported Caucasian donors included 65% to 90% of the roughly 400 genotyped donors. Donor age, sex, ethnicity and CMV serostatus were compiled alongside the repertoire data. The study was designed to test whether signatures of past pathogen exposure could be identified by cataloging public T cell receptors.

Points the paper makes about the study in general: The authors suggested that the approach could potentially be generalized to other disease states and immunological phenotypes. Because HLA typing was missing for some donors at each locus, association tests included only the typed subset. In an earlier analysis of 500 to 650 of the donors, most TCR beta V segments appeared in productive rearrangements about 87% or about 30% of the time, broadly matching IMGT annotations. According to a later analysis, TCR association rates differed among HLA loci, with DRB1 alleles showing the most associated TCRs and HLA-C alleles showing the fewest. In a later genetic analysis, fewer N-insertions in productive TCRs were reported among donors in an Asian-associated ancestry cluster than the approximately 670-donor mean. Compared with equally common non-associated chains, HLA-associated TCR beta chains in a later analysis were more clonally expanded and had lower generation probabilities. Several of the top co-occurrence clusters appeared to be linked to parvovirus B19, influenza, CMV and Epstein-Barr virus, according to a later analysis. The only immune exposure information available for the cohort was CMV serostatus. The study gave a list of over 150 TCR beta chains associated with cytomegalovirus. Correlated functional status among segregating V segments might be attributable to linkage disequilibrium, but an unknown experimental factor could not be ruled out. The earlier analysis of fewer than 750 of the donors excluded fewer than 20 rarely observed V segments, including chromosome 9 orphons, because counts were too low. A further reported finding was that TCR beta sequences accurately predicted the HLA-A and HLA-B alleles for most subjects in the first cohort. The 87-base-pair reads could not distinguish some IMGT-functional V segments, including TRBV6-2 and TRBV6-3, so those segments were excluded. The cohort was sequenced for TCR beta chains only, and without alpha or paired-chain data the features that could be detected were limited. When HLA alleles, especially DR and DQ, strongly co-occurred, TCR associations were difficult to assign to individual alleles. A cluster of highly shared sequence variants was judged likely to represent a technical artifact of the sequencing pipeline. At a false discovery rate of 0.05, a later analysis linked 15,000 to 20,000 TCR beta sequences to specific HLA alleles. Presence/absence analyses assumed roughly uniform sequencing depth across donors, an assumption that may not hold. A later analysis found that most CMV-associated TCR beta chains appeared HLA-restricted, with HLA associations seemingly driven largely by CMV exposure. The classifier was reported to diagnose cytomegalovirus status with high specificity and sensitivity in both the original cohort and the validation cohort. Most TCR sequences were seen in very few donors, while some public TCRs were found in many individuals. A few of the identified cytomegalovirus-associated TCR beta chains were confirmed in vitro to be specific for cytomegalovirus antigens. An association between a missense DCLRE1C variant and V-gene and J-gene trimming of TCR beta chains was found in a later genetic analysis and replicated in an independent cohort.

The germline V gene (reference sequence) sets CDR1 to MNHEY and CDR2 to SMNVEV. Trimming removed 11 bases from V and 8 bases from J; the gene matches leave 15 bases unexplained. Its CDR3 holds 16 amino acids, cysteine through phenylalanine. The CDR3 DNA has 48 bases and is translated from base 1. Library creation used the immunoSEQ multiplex PCR assay. For the multiplex PCR, a mixture combining 60 forward primers for TCR Vbeta segments and 13 reverse primers for TCR Jbeta segments was used. The CDR3 region of rearranged TCR beta genes was amplified from genomic DNA by a multiplex PCR assay. The amplified TCR beta libraries were sequenced on the Illumina HiSeq System as 87-base-pair reads. The authors' pipeline ran thus. In a later analysis, tens of millions of unique TCR beta chains were counted across the 650 to 700 repertoires, and roughly 10 million of these chains were shared by at least two donors. To remove PCR and sequencing errors, raw reads were error-corrected and collapsed into unique sequences using a nearest-neighbor algorithm that merged closely related sequences. CDR3 sequences were aligned to IMGT reference sequences to assign V, D and J gene segments. For a sequence to be retained, at least a six-nucleotide match to both a V gene segment and a J gene segment was required. Rearrangements were classified as productive when the CDR3 lacked stop codons and remained in frame with V and J, and all other rearrangements were classified as non-productive. Following IMGT convention, CDR3 was defined as the stretch from the second conserved V-encoded cysteine up to the conserved J-encoded phenylalanine. The earlier analysis of approximately 590 of the donors excluded any sequence lacking an unambiguous match to a single V gene segment. In an earlier analysis of some 590 of the donors, V segments were called functional above 56.7% productive rearrangements and were called segregating when the between-donor standard deviation exceeded 5%. A statistical classification framework was built for diagnosing cytomegalovirus status from the catalog of TCR beta chain sequences. In a later analysis, V and J genes were assigned by comparing TCR nucleotide sequences against IMGT/GENE-DB human TR gene sequences. Using the TCRdist pipeline, a later analysis assigned CDR3 sequences along with most-parsimonious VDJ recombination scenarios. In a later analysis, every TCR beta chain was defined by the combination of its CDR3 amino acid sequence and its V-gene family, and reads without a unique V-gene family were dropped. A later analysis removed several hundred highly shared, low-generation-probability nucleotide sequences to deal with suspected cross-contamination and a sequencing artifact. A later analysis calculated a clonal expansion index for each public chain from normalized within-repertoire ranks of inferred template counts. Generation probabilities in a later analysis came from a VDJ recombination model fitted to out-of-frame rearrangements, and those results were checked against IGoR. In a later analysis, hypergeometric tests were used to score TCR-TCR, TCR-HLA and TCR-CMV co-occurrence, with a repertoire-size bias correction applied to TCR pairs. In a later analysis, false discovery rates were estimated by permuting HLA or CMV assignments 20 times. In a later analysis, co-occurring TCRs were grouped with DBSCAN, and TCRdist sequence similarity was added when clustering was performed within HLA-allele-positive subsets. Repertoires with fewer than 30,000 or more than 120,000 public chains were left out of co-occurrence clustering, as were five repertoires with anomalous nucleotide sharing. TCRdb obtained this table from immuneACCESS and retained in-frame rearrangements with V and J assigned. These tables miss some clones; where compared with another copy, unresolved V genes account for less than half of the shortfall, and the remainder is unexplained. That table supplies the V and J calls and clone size; D and trimming were determined from the DNA. Here the sample has around 100,000 clones; roughly 77% occur a single time. The top ten clonotypes cover 7.3% of the sample.

The cohort was made up of roughly 670 healthy bone marrow donors. Cohort members were all nominally healthy when sampled, although unrecorded immune exposures were likely present. The donor was CMV seronegative and was included in the group of a few hundred seronegative cohort members. A peripheral blood sample was collected from each donor, and TCR beta sequencing was performed on peripheral blood mononuclear cells. Genomic DNA extraction from the blood cell samples was performed with the Qiagen DNeasy Blood Extraction Kit. This sequence uses TRBV27 and TRBJ2-3; 14 bases in the junction line up with TRBD2. Sequenced sample: PBMCs. The source is a man younger than 40 in good health and CMV-seronegative. The CDR3 has the sequence CASGRGTSGSQGTQYF. The nucleotides are TGTGCCTCAGGCCGGGGGACTAGCGGGAGTCAGGGTACGCAGTATTTT.